Ten or more counts support the clone carrying this T cell receptor (beta chain). These data originate in a study of prognosis after radiotherapy for stage I lung cancer. Genomic DNA was subjected to two-round multiplex PCR for amplification of TCR beta CDR3. During first-round PCR, primers specific to each TRBV and TRBJ gene were used. Each CDR3 protein gets one entry after TCRdb re-called the multiplex PCR reads with MiXCR. Among about 16,000 distinct CDR3 sequences, less than 45% were seen once, and the ten largest hold approximately 44%. The CDR3 covers 14 residues. Trimming removed 4 bases at V and 2 bases at J, with 15 bases between. Germline CDR1 reads SQVTM; CDR2 reads ANQGSEA.

The J gene is TRBJ2-7, the V gene TRBV29-1; D is possibly TRBD1 (6 bases). Source: PBMCs, taken before or after stereotactic body radiation therapy (not recorded which). The clonotype comes from a donor over 45 with non-small cell lung cancer. The CDR3 coding sequence is TGCAGCGTTGTATTTGGGACATCGCCCTACGAGCAGTACTTC. Its protein is CSVVFGTSPYEQYF.